This T cell receptor beta chain was identified in a study of shared clonotypes between healthy human individuals. The wider study: A donor's plate count was three for CD4 naive and three for CD4 memory; CD8 naive had two and CD8 memory one. Study findings and constraints: Among non-shared clonotypes, generation probabilities were lower than among those shared by all four donors.

Remarks on this clone: What it binds is unknown.

Only Caucasian adults living in Nashville, Tennessee made up the donor group. Division of CD4+ cells produced a CD45RA+ naive subset and a CD45RA-negative memory subset. The CDR3 is 16 residues long. The germline V gene encodes CDR1 SNHLY and CDR2 FYNNEI. The J segment lost 1 base and the V segment lost 6 bases, leaving 10 bases of the junction unmatched. Clones were sequenced by immunoSEQ multiplex PCR, and TCRdb holds only the in-frame ones, with some missing. The sample lists approximately 700,000 clones, 55% to 85% seen once, with more than 1.5% in the top ten. The chain is built from TRBV2 and TRBJ2-5; 8 nucleotides match TRBD1. The sample comprised memory CD4+ T cells sorted from blood. As to subset: CD45RA-negative fraction. This clonotype originated in a woman in her 30s in good health. The CDR3 sequence is CASSHGQGPSQETQYF. The CDR3 nucleotides read TGTGCCAGCAGCCACGGACAGGGCCCTTCCCAAGAGACCCAGTACTTC.